This paragraph reports one T cell receptor (beta chain). These data come from a study of blood T cell repertoires in COVID-19. Study in general: In each case, the material was cDNA or gDNA derived from T cells, B-cell-depleted T cells, or PBMCs.

Profiling relied on immunoSEQ multiplex PCR, and the TCRdb table lists in-frame clones only, not all of them. The sample comprises approximately 330,000 clones, 87% of which are singletons, and roughly 8.9% rests with the top ten. Seattle enrolled patients during active infection and tracked them longitudinally. The CDR3 length is 13 residues. Germline assignment: CDR1 SGHAT and CDR2 FQNNGV. The V and J ends lost 1 base and 5 bases respectively, with 6 bases between them. The gene calls are TRBV11-2 and TRBJ1-5; no clear D. The source of this sequence is a man aged 30 to 39 with COVID-19, enrolled during active disease. Sequencing was carried out using peripheral blood. The CDR3 DNA reads TGTGCCAGCAGCTTAGGCGAGTATCAGCCCCAGCATTTT. The encoded protein is CASSLGEYQPQHF.